This T cell receptor beta chain was sequenced during a study of T cell repertoires in cytomegalovirus infection. Study context: Matching HLA type and CMV infection were both indicated by public TCR beta signatures.

TCRdb itself ran the reads through MiXCR, one entry per CDR3 protein. The sample lists 630,000 or so distinct CDR3 sequences, more than 20% occurring once. The V gene end was trimmed by 6 bases and the J gene end by 4 bases; junction bases not matched to a gene: 11. The germline gives CDR1 SNHLY, CDR2 FYNNEI. The CDR3 is 15 residues long. The chain uses TRBV2 and TRBJ1-1, with 7 bases identical to TRBD1. The receptor comes from a human donor in good health (CMV status not recorded). Some clones in this sample may be carry-over from other donors' samples. Sequencing input: CD8+ T cells from PBMCs. The CDR3 loop reads CASRPKTGSGTEAFF. CDR3 nucleotides: TGTGCCAGCAGACCTAAGACAGGGTCGGGCACTGAAGCTTTCTTT.